Listed below are T cell receptor beta chains from one sample, sequenced in a study of cytotoxic CD8 clonotypes in ibrutinib-treated CLL. Sequencing used immunoSEQ multiplex PCR; TCRdb keeps in-frame clones, though not all of them. The data hold around 200,000 clones, with 70% observed a single time. Here the sequenced sample was PBMCs, taken after 12 months of ibrutinib treatment. The receptor set was obtained from a human donor with chronic lymphocytic leukemia. Each CDR3 is given with its conserved first and last residue. A D gene is named only where the DNA matches it firmly. A row's size may be missing; if present it is once, few, many or a size class.

V	D	size	length	J	CDR3	DNA
TRBV5-1	.	.	13	TRBJ2-3	CASSLEATDTQYF	TGCGCCAGCAGCTTGGAAGCGACAGATACGCAGTATTTT
TRBV9	TRBD2	medium-sized	16	TRBJ2-3	CASSTLGLVGTDTQYF	TGTGCCAGCAGCACCCTCGGACTAGTTGGCACAGATACGCAGTATTTT
TRBV9	.	.	18	TRBJ1-6	CASSVGGIISAVNSPLHF	TGTGCCAGCAGCGTAGGGGGGATTATATCAGCAGTTAATTCACCCCTCCACTTT
TRBV27	TRBD1	.	14	TRBJ2-1	CASSLPGQVNEQFF	TGTGCCAGCAGTTTACCGGGACAGGTCAATGAGCAGTTCTTC
TRBV2	TRBD1	few	12	TRBJ1-2	CASSGDRGGYTF	TGTGCCAGCAGTGGCGACAGGGGTGGCTACACCTTC
TRBV29-1	.	.	14	TRBJ2-2	CSADGGPGIGELFF	TGCAGCGCGGACGGGGGGCCAGGAATCGGGGAGCTGTTTTTT
TRBV9	.	.	14	TRBJ2-3	CASSVAGGQDTQYF	TGTGCCAGCAGCGTAGCGGGGGGCCAAGATACGCAGTATTTT
TRBV5-8	.	once	14	TRBJ1-2	CASSLRGFNYGYTF	TGTGCCAGCAGCCTACGGGGATTTAACTATGGCTACACCTTC
TRBV29-1	.	.	15	TRBJ2-1	CSVEDPGEGHNEQFF	TGCAGCGTTGAAGATCCAGGTGAGGGACACAATGAGCAGTTCTTC
TRBV19	TRBD2	.	20	TRBJ2-3	CASSDGSGEWGLAGTDTQYF	TGTGCCAGTAGTGATGGATCAGGGGAATGGGGACTAGCGGGCACAGATACGCAGTATTTT
TRBV5-8	TRBD1	once	15	TRBJ2-7	CASSWGQPYSYEQYF	TGTGCCAGCAGCTGGGGACAGCCCTATTCCTACGAGCAGTACTTC
TRBV13	.	few	12	TRBJ2-3	CASSPRAGTQYF	TGTGCCAGCAGTCCCCGGGCGGGTACGCAGTATTTT
TRBV27	.	once	16	TRBJ1-2	CASSRFWGRGAYGYTF	TGTGCCAGCAGCCGATTTTGGGGGCGGGGTGCTTATGGCTACACCTTC
TRBV5-4	.	.	15	TRBJ1-2	CASSLAGEGERGYTF	TGTGCCAGCAGCTTGGCCGGGGAGGGAGAAAGGGGCTACACCTTC
TRBV4-2	TRBD1	few	16	TRBJ1-1	CASSQDQIAGGVVAFF	TGTGCCAGCAGCCAAGATCAGATCGCAGGGGGCGTGGTAGCTTTCTTT
TRBV29-1	.	.	14	TRBJ2-7	CSVASGLDDYEQYF	TGCAGCGTTGCCTCGGGACTCGACGACTACGAGCAGTACTTC
TRBV2	TRBD1	.	14	TRBJ1-4	CASSAGTVNEKLFF	TGTGCCAGCAGTGCCGGGACAGTTAATGAAAAACTGTTTTTT